Below are 18 T cell receptor beta chains sequenced from a single sample in a study of beta chain features in type 1 diabetes (dated by TCRdb to the late 2010s). The library relied on the immunoSEQ multiplex PCR assay. The High Capacity cDNA Reverse Transcription Kit was used to reverse transcribe all of the isolated RNA, meaning that expressed TCRB transcripts were what got sequenced. The immuneACCESS repertoire file appears here via TCRdb, limited to in-frame rearrangements. These files lack a portion of the clones; in checked studies, under half of the deficit traces to unresolved V genes, and the cause of the others is not known. This sample comprises hundreds of thousands of clones, over 13% of them detected only once. Clones ranked in the top ten supply approximately 0.042% of the sample. Findings and caveats that apply to the study as a whole: Type 1 diabetes patients showed a moderate but significant shortening of TCRB CDR3 length in all four CD4+ subsets.

For these receptors, no antigen is known. The sequenced sample consisted of naive CD4+ T cells from blood. This specimen's cell subset or site label, interpreted: true naive CD4+ T cells. All receptors derive from a man aged 18-30 years with type 1 diabetes.

J is TRBJ1-4 and V is TRBV7-2; D not resolved. V lost 5 bases to trimming and J lost 3 bases, with 10 bases between them. This CDR3 is 14 amino acids long. Germline V CDR1 and CDR2: SGHTA, FQGNSA. CDR3 sequence (DNA): TGTGCCAGCAGCCCGGACGGAGCTAATGAAAAACTGTTTTTT. This translates into CASSPDGANEKLFF.

CDR3 in DNA: TGTGCCAGCAGCTCGCCCAATAGGGATGAGCAGTTCTTC. Encoded protein: CASSSPNRDEQFF. V gene TRBV7-2 combines with J gene TRBJ2-1, with D unresolved. This CDR3 spans 13 amino acids. CDR1 is SGHTA, CDR2 FQGNSA, per germline. The V gene lost 4 bases and the J gene lost 8 bases, with 12 bases spanning the gap.

The CDR3 region is CASSRVPEGTQYF. The CDR3 coding sequence is TGTGCCAGCTCCCGGGTGCCGGAAGGTACGCAGTATTTT. The rearrangement links TRBV18 to TRBJ2-3; D is ambiguous. The CDR3 has 13 amino acids. The germline CDR1 and CDR2 sequences are KGHSH and LQKENI. V lost 6 bases and J lost 8, with 15 bases in between.

This clone came up once. The rearrangement links TRBV7-2 to TRBJ1-1; TRBD1 might be the D (5 bases). In germline, CDR1 is SGHTA, CDR2 FQGNSA. The CDR3 spans 14 residues. V lost 3 bases, J lost 3 bases, and 11 bases lay in between. The CDR3 loop reads CASSFDAGDTEAFF. CDR3 coding DNA: TGTGCCAGCAGCTTCGATGCGGGGGACACTGAAGCTTTCTTT.

The genes are TRBV2 and TRBJ2-3; maybe TRBD2 (6 bases). With 5 bases removed from V and 2 bases from J, the gap between germline ends came to 17 bases. This CDR3 has 16 residues. The germline V gene has CDR1 SNHLY and CDR2 FYNNEI. The CDR3, as DNA: TGTGCCAGCAGTCCGGGACTCACACGATACACAGATACGCAGTATTTT. Protein product: CASSPGLTRYTDTQYF.

This clone appeared a few times. The V gene is TRBV29-1, the J gene TRBJ1-4; maybe TRBD1 (5 bases). Trimming took 7 bases from V and 3 from J, leaving 12 bases between them. This CDR3 has 13 amino acids. Germline-derived CDR1 and CDR2 are SQVTM and ANQGSEA. The CDR3 is CSAQGQPNEKLFF. The DNA of the CDR3 is TGCAGCGCCCAAGGACAACCTAATGAAAAACTGTTTTTT.

The V call is TRBV6-5, the J call TRBJ1-2, with 8 positions matching TRBD1. J lost 7 bases, V lost 7 bases, and 2 bases had no gene match. The germline CDR1 and CDR2 sequences are MNHEY and SVGAGI. The CDR3 is 11 amino acids. In nucleotides, the CDR3 is TGTGCCAGCACCCAGGGGGCTGGCTACACCTTC. It translates to CASTQGAGYTF.

J is TRBJ2-3 and V is TRBV6-5; 10 nucleotides match TRBD2. The CDR3 is made up of 16 amino acids. J lost 3 bases, V lost 1 base, and 4 bases had no gene match. CDR1 and CDR2 (germline): MNHEY, SVGAGI. CDR3 sequence (DNA): TGTGCCAGCAGTTACTATTCTAGCGGGAGAACAGATACGCAGTATTTT. This sequence encodes CASSYYSSGRTDTQYF.

The chain has TRBV27 and TRBJ1-1; 8 nucleotides align to TRBD1. The CDR3 covers 14 residues. Germline V CDR1 and CDR2: MNHEY, SMNVEV (reference sequence). V was pared by 7 bases and J by 6 bases, with 10 bases of the junction left unmatched. This CDR3 is CASIRTGSISEAFF. CDR3 sequence (DNA): TGTGCCAGCATACGGACAGGGAGTATCTCTGAAGCTTTCTTT.

The chain is built from TRBV18 and TRBJ1-1; D is unresolved. Per the germline V gene, CDR1 is KGHSH and CDR2 is LQKENI. V was pared by 2 bases and J by 0 bases, with 7 bases between. This CDR3 has 14 amino acids. For the CDR3, the DNA is TGTGCCAGCTCACCAGACGGAATGAACACTGAAGCTTTCTTT. The encoded protein is CASSPDGMNTEAFF.

V and J are TRBV27 and TRBJ2-3, with 8 bases that match TRBD1. Germline assignment: CDR1 MNHEY and CDR2 SMNVEV (reference sequence). Trimming took 2 bases from V and 1 from J; bases not matched to a gene: 8. The CDR3 has 17 residues. CDR3 sequence reads: CASSLLQGARGTDTQYF. CDR3 sequence (DNA): TGTGCCAGCAGTTTACTGCAGGGGGCGCGGGGCACAGATACGCAGTATTTT.

This rearrangement joins TRBV19 to TRBJ2-1; the D gene is possibly TRBD2 (6 bases). CDR3 length: 16 amino acids. V gave up 7 bases and J gave up 4 bases, with 20 bases separating them. Germline assignment: CDR1 LNHDA and CDR2 SQIVND (reference sequence). The CDR3 protein is CASTSWGTGEYNEQFF. The CDR3 DNA sequence: TGTGCCAGTACCTCTTGGGGGACGGGGGAGTACAATGAGCAGTTCTTC. Full variable domain (rest looked up from reference TRBV19 and TRBJ2-1): DGGITQSPKYLFRKEGQNVTLSCEQNLNHDAMYWYRQDPGQGLRLIYYSQIVNDFQKGDIAEGYSVSREKKESFPLTVTSAQKNPTAFYLCASTSWGTGEYNEQFFGPGTRLTVL.

In this sample, this clone turned up a few times. V and J are TRBV7-9 and TRBJ1-2, with D unclear. The CDR3 is 10 residues long. Deletions cut 10 bases from V and 7 bases from J, with 10 bases between. Germline V CDR1 and CDR2: SEHNR, FQNEAQ (reference sequence). As DNA, the CDR3 is TGTGCCATCCTAGCTAGTGGCTACACCTTC. The encoded protein is CAILASGYTF. Full variable domain (remainder filled in from reference TRBV7-9 and TRBJ1-2): DTGVSQNPRHKITKRGQNVTFRCDPISEHNRLYWYRQTLGQGPEFLTYFQNEAQLEKSRLLSDRFSAERPKGSFSTLEIQRTEQGDSAMYLCAILASGYTFGSGTRLTVV.

In this sample, this clone turned up a few times. The chain couples TRBV2 to TRBJ2-7; unclear D gene. Germline-derived CDR1 and CDR2 are SNHLY and FYNNEI. This CDR3 region has 13 residues. The germline V and J ends were trimmed by 4 bases and 7 bases, with 14 bases remaining between them. The CDR3 is CASSGASVGEQYF. Here the CDR3 DNA reads TGTGCCAGCAGTGGGGCCTCAGTTGGGGAGCAGTACTTC. Complete variable domain (other parts from reference TRBV2 and TRBJ2-7): EPEVTQTPSHQVTQMGQEVILRCVPISNHLYFYWYRQILGQKVEFLVSFYNNEISEKSEIFDDQFSVERPDGSNFTLKIRSTKLEDSAMYFCASSGASVGEQYFGPGTRLTVT.

This clone was observed a handful of times. The chain recombines TRBV7-9 with TRBJ1-1, with D uncertain. The CDR3 sequence is 13 residues long. Germline V gives CDR1 SEHNR, CDR2 FQNEAQ (reference sequence). V was clipped by 0 bases and J by 6 bases, with 8 bases between them. CDR3 region: CASSLAGLAEAFF. CDR3 sequence (DNA): TGTGCCAGCAGCTTAGCAGGGCTTGCTGAAGCTTTCTTT. Using reference TRBV7-9 and TRBJ1-1 for the parts outside the CDR3, the full variable domain is DTGVSQNPRHKITKRGQNVTFRCDPISEHNRLYWYRQTLGQGPEFLTYFQNEAQLEKSRLLSDRFSAERPKGSFSTLEIQRTEQGDSAMYLCASSLAGLAEAFFGQGTRLTVV.

The rearrangement uses TRBV7-9 and TRBJ2-1, with 9 bases identical to TRBD1. V shed 3 bases and J 2 bases; nucleotides not matched to a gene: 2. This CDR3 is 15 amino acids long. CDR1 SEHNR and CDR2 FQNEAQ come from the germline V gene (reference sequence). CDR3 protein: CASSFRQGAYNEQFF. CDR3 nucleotide sequence: TGTGCCAGCAGCTTCCGACAGGGGGCCTACAATGAGCAGTTCTTC.

This clone was seen more than once but under ten times. The chain has TRBV7-2 and TRBJ2-5; D may be TRBD1 or TRBD2 (7 bases each). The CDR3 extends over 15 amino acids. V was shortened by 4 bases and J by 4 bases, with 16 bases between the two germline ends. CDR1 and CDR2 (germline): SGHTA, FQGNSA. This CDR3 reads CASSWQTGRAETQYF. The CDR3 DNA reads TGTGCCAGCAGCTGGCAGACAGGGAGGGCAGAGACCCAGTACTTC.

This sequence joins TRBV29-1 and TRBJ1-5; tentative D call: TRBD1 (5 bases). The germline gives CDR1 SQVTM, CDR2 ANQGSEA. The length of the CDR3 is 13 residues. V shed 3 bases and J shed 7 bases, with 13 bases lying between them. The CDR3 coding sequence is TGCAGCGTTGAGTTTCAGGGAGGCCAGCCCCAGCATTTT. Protein: CSVEFQGGQPQHF.